The rows below give T cell receptor beta chains drawn from one sample of a study of blood T cells in healthy people across ages. TCRdb recomputed calls from the 5' RACE reads with MiXCR, one row per CDR3 protein. The repertoire holds 910,000 or so distinct CDR3 sequences, roughly 47% seen once, with 20% to 25% in the top ten. The sequenced sample was blood. All receptors come from a woman aged 60-70 years in good health. Both conserved end residues are part of each CDR3. The D gene is left open where the match is weak. Part of the rows lack a size; the others show once, few, many or a class for expanded clones.

D gene: TRBD2; J gene: TRBJ2-1; clone size: .; CDR3 length: 16; V gene: TRBV12-3/TRBV12-4; CDR3 protein: CASSLMTSGIRNEQFF; CDR3 DNA: TGTGCCAGCAGTTTAATGACTAGCGGGATTCGGAATGAGCAGTTCTTC
D gene: .; J gene: TRBJ2-3; clone size: few; CDR3 length: 13; V gene: TRBV10-3; CDR3 protein: CAISDLRPDTQYF; CDR3 DNA: TGTGCCATCAGTGATCTCCGTCCAGATACGCAGTATTTT
D gene: .; J gene: TRBJ2-3; clone size: .; CDR3 length: 14; V gene: TRBV4-2; CDR3 protein: CASSQPGLADTQYF; CDR3 DNA: TGTGCCAGCAGCCAACCGGGGTTAGCAGATACGCAGTATTTT
D gene: TRBD2; J gene: TRBJ2-3; clone size: .; CDR3 length: 17; V gene: TRBV18; CDR3 protein: CASSPRASRTSGGTQYF; CDR3 DNA: TGTGCCAGCTCACCACGCGCGTCAAGGACTAGCGGAGGTACGCAGTATTTT
D gene: .; J gene: TRBJ2-1; clone size: .; CDR3 length: 13; V gene: TRBV3-1; CDR3 protein: CASSQGTETKQFF; CDR3 DNA: TGTGCCAGCAGCCAAGGAACGGAAACTAAGCAGTTCTTC
D gene: .; J gene: TRBJ2-5; clone size: .; CDR3 length: 17; V gene: TRBV14; CDR3 protein: CASSQDPGLALQETQYF; CDR3 DNA: TGTGCCAGCAGCCAAGATCCCGGCCTCGCGCTCCAAGAGACCCAGTACTTC
D gene: TRBD1; J gene: TRBJ2-1; clone size: few; CDR3 length: 13; V gene: TRBV6-1; CDR3 protein: CASSEYRDRGPFF; CDR3 DNA: TGTGCCAGCAGTGAATACCGGGACAGGGGGCCGTTCTTC
D gene: .; J gene: TRBJ1-4; clone size: .; CDR3 length: 24; V gene: TRBV20-1; CDR3 protein: CSAYGVSVTLSRGAMENSNEKLFF; CDR3 DNA: TGCAGTGCTTACGGGGTTTCGGTAACGTTATCCAGGGGCGCTATGGAAAATTCAAATGAAAAACTGTTTTTT
D gene: TRBD1; J gene: TRBJ2-7; clone size: .; CDR3 length: 13; V gene: TRBV9; CDR3 protein: CASSADRYDEQYF; CDR3 DNA: TGTGCCAGCAGCGCGGACAGGTACGACGAGCAGTACTTC
D gene: .; J gene: TRBJ2-5; clone size: .; CDR3 length: 15; V gene: TRBV11-3; CDR3 protein: CASSFGQATGETQYF; CDR3 DNA: TGTGCCAGCAGCTTTGGCCAGGCCACGGGGGAGACCCAGTACTTC
D gene: TRBD2; J gene: TRBJ2-1; clone size: few; CDR3 length: 19; V gene: TRBV29-1; CDR3 protein: CSVENPNPTSGRLYNEQFF; CDR3 DNA: TGCAGCGTTGAAAACCCGAACCCGACTAGCGGGAGACTCTACAATGAGCAGTTCTTC
D gene: .; J gene: TRBJ1-6; clone size: .; CDR3 length: 13; V gene: TRBV20-1; CDR3 protein: CSARETGSSPLHF; CDR3 DNA: TGCAGTGCTAGAGAGACGGGGAGCTCACCCCTCCACTTT
D gene: TRBD2; J gene: TRBJ2-6; clone size: .; CDR3 length: 19; V gene: TRBV18; CDR3 protein: CASSPIPKAGADGANVLTF; CDR3 DNA: TGTGCCAGCTCACCAATTCCGAAAGCGGGAGCTGACGGGGCCAACGTCCTGACTTTC
D gene: TRBD1; J gene: TRBJ2-3; clone size: few; CDR3 length: 16; V gene: TRBV18; CDR3 protein: CASSRTGVRSTDTQYF; CDR3 DNA: TGTGCCAGCTCCAGGACAGGGGTGAGGAGCACAGATACGCAGTATTTT
D gene: .; J gene: TRBJ1-4; clone size: few; CDR3 length: 11; V gene: TRBV15; CDR3 protein: CATSREGKLFF; CDR3 DNA: TGTGCCACCAGCAGAGAGGGAAAACTGTTTTTT
D gene: .; J gene: TRBJ2-7; clone size: .; CDR3 length: 11; V gene: TRBV29-1; CDR3 protein: CSVGQFYEQYF; CDR3 DNA: TGCAGCGTTGGACAGTTCTACGAGCAGTACTTC
D gene: .; J gene: TRBJ1-2; clone size: .; CDR3 length: 16; V gene: TRBV4-1; CDR3 protein: CASSQSTSGKHYGYTF; CDR3 DNA: TGCGCCAGCAGCCAATCGACCAGCGGGAAACACTATGGCTACACCTTC
D gene: .; J gene: TRBJ2-1; clone size: .; CDR3 length: 15; V gene: TRBV27; CDR3 protein: CASKAGSWSYNEQFF; CDR3 DNA: TGTGCCAGCAAGGCAGGGTCGTGGTCCTACAATGAGCAGTTCTTC
D gene: .; J gene: TRBJ2-1; clone size: .; CDR3 length: 13; V gene: TRBV29-1; CDR3 protein: CSVVLRKAVGQFF; CDR3 DNA: TGCAGCGTTGTGTTGAGAAAGGCAGTTGGGCAGTTCTTC
D gene: TRBD2; J gene: TRBJ2-7; clone size: few; CDR3 length: 14; V gene: TRBV4-3; CDR3 protein: CASSRREGSYEQYF; CDR3 DNA: TGCGCCAGCAGCAGGCGGGAGGGCTCCTACGAGCAGTACTTC
D gene: .; J gene: TRBJ2-7; clone size: .; CDR3 length: 12; V gene: TRBV29-1; CDR3 protein: CSVVHRYNEQYF; CDR3 DNA: TGCAGCGTTGTGCACCGCTACAATGAGCAGTACTTC
D gene: .; J gene: TRBJ1-2; clone size: .; CDR3 length: 13; V gene: TRBV20-1; CDR3 protein: CSARDGLSYGYTF; CDR3 DNA: TGCAGTGCTAGAGACGGGTTATCATATGGCTACACCTTC
D gene: .; J gene: TRBJ2-1; clone size: few; CDR3 length: 15; V gene: TRBV25-1; CDR3 protein: CASNHKTGTSYEQFF; CDR3 DNA: TGTGCCAGCAACCATAAAACAGGGACATCCTACGAGCAGTTCTTC
D gene: .; J gene: TRBJ2-3; clone size: .; CDR3 length: 12; V gene: TRBV12-3/TRBV12-4; CDR3 protein: CASKLWTDTQYF; CDR3 DNA: TGTGCCAGCAAACTGTGGACAGATACGCAGTATTTT
D gene: TRBD1; J gene: TRBJ1-1; clone size: .; CDR3 length: 12; V gene: TRBV10-3; CDR3 protein: CAISEGDSEAFF; CDR3 DNA: TGTGCCATCAGTGAGGGGGACAGCGAAGCTTTCTTT
D gene: .; J gene: TRBJ1-1; clone size: .; CDR3 length: 16; V gene: TRBV7-9; CDR3 protein: CASSLSNVGQNTEAFF; CDR3 DNA: TGTGCCAGCAGCTTATCTAATGTGGGACAGAACACTGAAGCTTTCTTT
D gene: TRBD1; J gene: TRBJ2-5; clone size: .; CDR3 length: 13; V gene: TRBV20-1; CDR3 protein: CSAHTGAQETQYF; CDR3 DNA: TGCAGTGCCCATACAGGGGCCCAAGAGACCCAGTACTTC
D gene: .; J gene: TRBJ2-7; clone size: .; CDR3 length: 15; V gene: TRBV6-2/TRBV6-3; CDR3 protein: CASSSLSSVSYEQYF; CDR3 DNA: TGTGCCAGCAGTTCACTCTCTAGCGTCTCCTACGAGCAGTACTTC
D gene: .; J gene: TRBJ1-2; clone size: .; CDR3 length: 11; V gene: TRBV28; CDR3 protein: CATGENYGYTF; CDR3 DNA: TGTGCCACAGGGGAAAACTATGGCTACACCTTC
D gene: .; J gene: TRBJ2-5; clone size: few; CDR3 length: 12; V gene: TRBV28; CDR3 protein: CASSSGFETQYF; CDR3 DNA: TGTGCCAGCAGTTCCGGGTTCGAGACCCAGTACTTC
D gene: .; J gene: TRBJ2-7; clone size: .; CDR3 length: 14; V gene: TRBV20-1; CDR3 protein: CSAREPGVSYEQYF; CDR3 DNA: TGCAGTGCTAGAGAGCCGGGAGTAAGCTACGAGCAGTACTTC
D gene: .; J gene: TRBJ2-5; clone size: few; CDR3 length: 12; V gene: TRBV6-5; CDR3 protein: CASSAVQETQYF; CDR3 DNA: TGTGCCAGCAGTGCTGTTCAAGAGACCCAGTACTTC
D gene: .; J gene: TRBJ2-1; clone size: few; CDR3 length: 14; V gene: TRBV5-1; CDR3 protein: CASSKAGSYNEQFF; CDR3 DNA: TGCGCCAGCAGCAAAGCGGGCAGCTACAATGAGCAGTTCTTC
D gene: .; J gene: TRBJ2-3; clone size: few; CDR3 length: 14; V gene: TRBV6-2/TRBV6-3; CDR3 protein: CASKTGQSADTQYF; CDR3 DNA: TGTGCCAGCAAAACCGGACAGAGCGCAGATACGCAGTATTTT
D gene: TRBD1; J gene: TRBJ2-7; clone size: few; CDR3 length: 15; V gene: TRBV12-3/TRBV12-4; CDR3 protein: CASSLGSGTGGEQYF; CDR3 DNA: TGTGCCAGCAGTTTGGGATCCGGGACAGGGGGCGAGCAGTACTTC
D gene: .; J gene: TRBJ2-2; clone size: .; CDR3 length: 11; V gene: TRBV7-9; CDR3 protein: CATRSTGELFF; CDR3 DNA: TGTGCCACCCGGAGCACCGGGGAGCTGTTTTTT
D gene: TRBD2; J gene: TRBJ2-4; clone size: few; CDR3 length: 16; V gene: TRBV28; CDR3 protein: CASSSPLAGGGNIQYF; CDR3 DNA: TGTGCCAGCAGTTCCCCCCTAGCGGGAGGTGGAAACATTCAGTACTTC
D gene: TRBD2; J gene: TRBJ2-4; clone size: .; CDR3 length: 15; V gene: TRBV5-1; CDR3 protein: CASSEDRTGGDIQYF; CDR3 DNA: TGCGCCAGCAGCGAGGACCGAACGGGAGGAGACATTCAGTACTTC
D gene: TRBD1; J gene: TRBJ2-1; clone size: few; CDR3 length: 15; V gene: TRBV5-1; CDR3 protein: CASSLLGTGHNEQFF; CDR3 DNA: TGCGCCAGCAGCTTGTTGGGGACAGGGCACAATGAGCAGTTCTTC
D gene: .; J gene: TRBJ2-7; clone size: .; CDR3 length: 11; V gene: TRBV29-1; CDR3 protein: CSVERQYEQYF; CDR3 DNA: TGCAGCGTTGAGCGGCAATACGAGCAGTACTTC
D gene: .; J gene: TRBJ2-1; clone size: few; CDR3 length: 13; V gene: TRBV20-1; CDR3 protein: CSARVADDNEQFF; CDR3 DNA: TGCAGTGCTAGAGTCGCGGACGACAATGAGCAGTTCTTC
D gene: TRBD2; J gene: TRBJ2-3; clone size: .; CDR3 length: 16; V gene: TRBV9; CDR3 protein: CASSEGTSGYTDTQYF; CDR3 DNA: TGTGCCAGCAGCGAGGGGACTAGCGGATACACAGATACGCAGTATTTT